Following are 29 T cell receptor beta chains from one sample sequenced in a study of CD8 T cells in ankylosing spondylitis. TCRdb itself ran the 5' RACE reads through MiXCR, one entry per CDR3 protein. The table has 200,000 to 300,000 distinct CDR3 sequences, about 11% seen once. Specimen: blood, either unsorted or a sorted T cell fraction (not recorded which). Every receptor here comes from a male donor with ankylosing spondylitis or in good health (not recorded which).

The gene calls are TRBV7-9 and TRBJ2-7; no firm D call. The CDR3 spans 13 residues. V was clipped by 6 bases and J by 6 bases, with 15 bases between them. Germline values: CDR1 SEHNR, CDR2 FQNEAQ (reference sequence). The CDR3 sequence is CASRPSTRCEQYF. The CDR3 DNA sequence: TGTGCCAGCAGGCCATCTACACGATGCGAGCAGTACTTC.

This clonotype was detected many times. The chain links TRBV6-7 to TRBJ2-3; D remains unclear. TRBV6-7 is assigned to the ORF class and has an uncertain function. V lost 4 bases and J lost 4, with 15 bases in between. The CDR3 covers 15 residues. The DNA of the CDR3 is TGTGCCAGCAGTTTACCGGGCCAAAAGGCAGATACGCAGTATTTT. This sequence encodes CASSLPGQKADTQYF.

The chain carries TRBV21-1 and TRBJ1-1. TRBV21-1 is a known pseudogene. The CDR3 contains 20 residues. CDR3 in DNA: TGTGCCAGCAGCAAGGGGGAGGGGCAGAAGGATTTCAAAAAGAACACTGAAGCTTTCTTT. Protein sequence: CASSKGEGQKDFKKNTEAFF.

This clonotype was counted at least ten times. The gene calls are TRBV20-1 and TRBJ1-6; D ambiguous. V lost 0 bases and J lost 9, with 18 bases in between. In germline, CDR1 is DFQATT, CDR2 SNEGSKA (reference sequence). CDR3 size: 16 residues. This CDR3 is CSAREPGKPGLSPLHF. The CDR3 DNA is TGCAGTGCTAGAGAACCGGGAAAACCTGGGCTTTCACCCCTCCACTTT.

This clonotype was counted only a few times. This rearrangement joins TRBV6-5 to TRBJ1-1, with a tentative D call TRBD1 (5 bases). CDR1 is MNHEY and CDR2 is SVGAGI in the germline V gene. The V end lost 2 bases, the J end lost 4 bases, and 11 bases lay between the germline ends. This CDR3 is built from 14 residues. CDR3 DNA: TGTGCCAGCAGTTACGGCAGGGAGGGCACTGAAGCTTTCTTT. Amino acids: CASSYGREGTEAFF.

This clonotype was seen many times. The chain couples TRBV20-1 to TRBJ2-1; 7 positions agree with TRBD2. The trim removed 5 bases at V and 4 bases at J, leaving 11 bases unmatched. Germline lookup yields CDR1 DFQATT and CDR2 SNEGSKA (reference sequence). The CDR3 is 15 amino acids. The CDR3 DNA reads TGCAGTGCTGGCCGCGGGGCGGGGGAATACAATGAGCAGTTCTTC. Its translation is CSAGRGAGEYNEQFF.

The CDR3 DNA follows: TGCAGTGCTACCCCCGACCGGGGTTTAGAGACCCAGTACTTC. It yields the protein CSATPDRGLETQYF. This chain connects TRBV20-1 to TRBJ2-5; possible D gene TRBD2, 5 bases. Germline V gene sequence: CDR1 DFQATT, CDR2 SNEGSKA (reference sequence). CDR3 length: 14 amino acids. Trimming left V 4 bases short and J 4 bases short, with 16 bases between.

This clonotype was detected ten times or more. The J gene is TRBJ2-5, the V gene TRBV12-3 or TRBV12-4; no firm D call. The CDR3 has 14 amino acids. V gave up 2 bases and J gave up 2 bases, with 9 bases separating them. The CDR3 coding sequence is TGTGCCAGCAGTTTAAACAACCTTCAAGAGACCCAGTACTTC. It encodes CASSLNNLQETQYF.

On this clonotype: A read error is possible here, since a much larger clone lies one base away. The V gene is TRBV27, the J gene TRBJ2-7; the D is unclear. Germline CDR1 reads MNHEY; CDR2 reads SMNVEV (reference sequence). The CDR3 is made up of 13 amino acids. The V end was cut by 5 bases, the J end by 8 bases, with 16 bases between. The CDR3 protein is CASSPATLAQQYF. The CDR3 DNA follows: TGTGCCAGCAGTCCCGCTACCCTTGCTCAGCAGTACTTC.

This clonotype occurred many times. The chain is built from TRBV9 and TRBJ2-1; D might be TRBD1 or TRBD2, each matching 6 bases. CDR1 SGDLS and CDR2 YYNGEE come from the germline V gene. Trimming shortened V by 2 bases and J by 6 bases, and 12 bases separated the two germline ends. The CDR3 has 14 residues. This CDR3 is CASSVGGGPNEQFF. The CDR3 bases are TGTGCCAGCAGCGTCGGAGGGGGACCCAATGAGCAGTTCTTC.

In this sample, this clonotype turned up a few times. The genes are TRBV7-9 and TRBJ1-2, with 7 bases matching TRBD1. CDR3 length equals 14 residues. The trim removed 0 bases at V and 8 bases at J, leaving 6 bases unmatched. Germline V gene sequence: CDR1 SEHNR, CDR2 FQNEAQ (reference sequence). The CDR3 region has the DNA TGTGCCAGCAGCTTAGCAGGACAGGATCAAGGCTACACCTTC. Protein: CASSLAGQDQGYTF.

The chain links TRBV7-9 to TRBJ2-5; 7 nucleotides align to TRBD1. With V trimmed by 1 base and J by 5 bases, 1 base remained unmatched. Germline assignment: CDR1 SEHNR and CDR2 FQNEAQ (reference sequence). There are 13 residues in the CDR3. The CDR3 reads CASSLEGAETQYF. DNA for the CDR3: TGTGCCAGCAGCTTAGAGGGGGCGGAGACCCAGTACTTC.

This clonotype has at least ten counts. The chain carries TRBV3-1 and TRBJ2-3, with D possibly called TRBD1 or TRBD2 (5 bases each). In germline, CDR1 is LGHDT, CDR2 YNNKEL (reference sequence). The length of the CDR3 is 13 residues. The V end lost 8 bases, the J end lost 2 bases, and 11 bases lay between the germline ends. CDR3 DNA sequence: TGTGCCAGCCACCGGGACGCCACAGATACGCAGTATTTT. Residues: CASHRDATDTQYF.

This clonotype was counted ten times or more. CDR3 nucleotide sequence: TGTGCCAGCAGCACCACAGCGGGAGGAGGGGTCCGTACAGATACGCAGTATTTT. It is translated as CASSTTAGGGVRTDTQYF. The gene calls are TRBV5-8 and TRBJ2-3, with TRBD2 matching 9 bases. Germline V lookup: CDR1 SGHTS, CDR2 YDEGEE. V lost 4 bases, J lost 3 bases, and 15 bases stayed unmatched. The CDR3 runs to 18 residues.

This clonotype was found many times. This chain connects TRBV4-1 to TRBJ2-3; D gene uncertain. The CDR3 is 14 residues long. V was cut by 3 bases and J by 1 base, with 8 bases left in between. Germline lookup yields CDR1 MGHRA and CDR2 YSYEKL. CDR3 DNA: TGCGCCAGCAGCCACGGGCCCGGCACAGATACGCAGTATTTT. This encodes CASSHGPGTDTQYF.

This clonotype turned up a few times. This chain links TRBV7-7 with TRBJ2-2; D is unclear. The CDR3 is made up of 14 amino acids. The V end was cut by 0 bases, the J end by 1 base, with 3 bases between. Germline CDR1 SSHAT, CDR2 FNYEAQ (reference sequence). The CDR3 protein is CASSLAQNTGELFF. The CDR3 DNA reads as TGTGCCAGCAGCTTAGCACAGAACACCGGGGAGCTGTTTTTT.

This clonotype was observed at least ten times. The chain carries TRBV30 and TRBJ2-4, with a weak D call TRBD1 (6 bases). This CDR3 has 16 amino acids. V lost 3 bases, J lost 3 bases, and 18 bases lay in between. The germline V gene encodes CDR1 GTSNPN and CDR2 SVGIG (reference sequence). The CDR3 nucleotides are TGTGCCTGGAGCTCCCGTGCGGACAGACTCAAAAACATTCAGTACTTC. Its protein product is CAWSSRADRLKNIQYF.

Only a few counts were recorded for this clonotype. This CDR3 reads CASSRQENRLNTEAFF. In DNA form, the CDR3 reads TGTGCCAGCAGCCGCCAGGAAAACAGGCTGAACACTGAAGCTTTCTTT. The chain is built from TRBV4-2 and TRBJ1-1, with D possibly matching TRBD1 (5 bases). The CDR3 has 16 residues. CDR1 is LGHNA and CDR2 is YNFKEQ in the germline V gene. Trimming took off 4 bases at V and 0 bases at J, with 15 bases between the two ends.

This clonotype was counted ten times or more. In nucleotides, the CDR3 is TGTGCCTACCGCAGAGGAGAGAGCAATCAGCCCCAGCATTTT. It encodes CAYRRGESNQPQHF. V usage is TRBV30 and J usage is TRBJ1-5; D not resolved. Per the germline V gene, CDR1 is GTSNPN and CDR2 is SVGIG (reference sequence). The V and J ends lost 7 bases and 1 base respectively, with 14 bases between them. The CDR3 has 14 residues.

This clonotype came up a few times. J is TRBJ2-1 and V is TRBV20-1; no firm D call. Trimming removed 2 bases from V and 0 bases from J, with 14 bases in between. The germline CDR1 and CDR2 sequences are DFQATT and SNEGSKA (reference sequence). This CDR3 has 16 amino acids. CDR3 sequence: CSARRPKSSSYNEQFF. The DNA for the CDR3 is TGCAGTGCTAGACGACCAAAAAGTAGCTCCTACAATGAGCAGTTCTTC.

Ten or more counts support this clonotype. The chain couples TRBV7-2 to TRBJ2-3; D not resolved. CDR1 and CDR2 from the germline V gene are SGHTA and FQGNSA. The CDR3 has 12 residues. Trimming took 5 bases from V and 3 from J, leaving 6 bases between them. CDR3 bases: TGTGCCAGCAGCAGGATGACAGATACGCAGTATTTT. This translates into CASSRMTDTQYF.

This clonotype was observed many times. The V gene is TRBV29-1, the J gene TRBJ1-1, with D unresolved. In germline, CDR1 is SQVTM, CDR2 ANQGSEA. V shed 3 bases and J shed 0 bases, with 8 bases lying between them. The CDR3 is 13 amino acids. The CDR3 is CSVDHGMNTEAFF. As DNA, the CDR3 is TGCAGCGTTGACCACGGGATGAACACTGAAGCTTTCTTT.

This clonotype has more than one count but fewer than ten. V is TRBV14 and J is TRBJ2-5; a weak D match, TRBD2 (6 bases). CDR1 and CDR2 (germline): SGHDN, FVKESK. The V gene lost 4 bases and the J gene lost 1 base, with 16 bases spanning the gap. CDR3 length: 16 residues. The CDR3 reads CASSPIRGTLQETQYF. The CDR3 DNA reads as TGTGCCAGCAGCCCCATTCGGGGGACCCTCCAAGAGACCCAGTACTTC. Full variable domain (rest looked up from reference TRBV14 and TRBJ2-5): EAGVTQFPSHSVIEKGQTVTLRCDPISGHDNLYWYRRVMGKEIKFLLHFVKESKQDESGMPNNRFLAERTGGTYSTLKVQPAELEDSGVYFCASSPIRGTLQETQYFGPGTRLLVL.

The genes are TRBV5-6 and TRBJ2-7; no reliable D call. The CDR3 consists of 12 residues. V shed 4 bases and J shed 6 bases, with 11 bases lying between them. CDR1 is SGHDT and CDR2 is YYEEEE in the germline V gene. The CDR3, as DNA: TGTGCCAGCAGCCGCAGGTGGGTCGAGCAGTACTTC. The encoded protein is CASSRRWVEQYF. The whole variable domain, filled in from reference TRBV5-6 and TRBJ2-7, reads DAGVTQSPTHLIKTRGQQVTLRCSPKSGHDTVSWYQQALGQGPQFIFQYYEEEERQRGNFPDRFSGHQFPNYSSELNVNALLLGDSALYLCASSRRWVEQYFGPGTRLTVT.

The chain uses TRBV7-2 and TRBJ2-1; 9 positions match TRBD2. The V and J ends lost 3 bases and 1 base, in that order; junction bases with no gene match: 4. The CDR3 has 16 amino acids. Germline V lookup: CDR1 SGHTA, CDR2 FQGNSA. The CDR3 region is CASSFLAGTSYNEQFF. The DNA for the CDR3 is TGTGCCAGCAGCTTTCTAGCGGGGACGTCCTACAATGAGCAGTTCTTC.

This clonotype was seen a handful of times. CDR3: CAWSSGIHSNQPQHF. In DNA, the CDR3 is TGTGCCTGGAGTTCGGGGATTCATAGCAATCAGCCCCAGCATTTT. The chain recombines TRBV30 with TRBJ1-5, with unresolved D. V shed 2 bases and J shed 0 bases, with 11 bases lying between them. This CDR3 spans 15 amino acids. The germline CDR1 and CDR2 sequences are GTSNPN and SVGIG (reference sequence).

This clonotype was found many times. This sequence joins TRBV11-2 and TRBJ1-4; D may be TRBD1 (6 bases). Trimming left V 0 bases short and J 8 bases short, with 13 bases between. From germline, CDR1 is SGHAT and CDR2 FQNNGV. The CDR3 spans 15 residues. The CDR3 protein is CASSLDAGQREKLFF. The CDR3 DNA follows: TGTGCCAGCAGCTTAGATGCGGGACAAAGAGAAAAACTGTTTTTT.

This clonotype came up a few times. J is TRBJ1-1 and V is TRBV5-1, with 7 positions matching TRBD1. V gave up 3 bases and J gave up 4 bases; unmatched junction bases: 3. The CDR3 is 13 residues long. Germline V gene sequence: CDR1 SGHRS, CDR2 YFSETQ. In DNA, the CDR3 is TGCGCCAGCAGCTCAGCAGGGGGCACTGAAGCTTTCTTT. Amino acids: CASSSAGGTEAFF.

This clonotype showed up just a few times. This chain uses TRBV20-1 with TRBJ1-2, with a possible D match to TRBD1 (5 bases). Germline V gives CDR1 DFQATT, CDR2 SNEGSKA (reference sequence). This CDR3 is built from 15 residues. The V and J ends lost 3 bases and 3 bases respectively, with 17 bases between them. CDR3 DNA sequence: TGCAGTGCTAGTTCCTTGGGGACGGCATACTATGGCTACACCTTC. It is translated as CSASSLGTAYYGYTF.